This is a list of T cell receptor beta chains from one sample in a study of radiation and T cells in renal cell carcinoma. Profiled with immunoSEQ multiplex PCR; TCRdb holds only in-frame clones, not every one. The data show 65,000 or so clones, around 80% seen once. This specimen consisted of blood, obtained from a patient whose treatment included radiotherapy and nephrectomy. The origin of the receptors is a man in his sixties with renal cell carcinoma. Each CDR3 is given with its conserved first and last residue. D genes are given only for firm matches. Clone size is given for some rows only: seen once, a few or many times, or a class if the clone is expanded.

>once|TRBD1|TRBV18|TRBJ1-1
CASSPGDRVNTEAFF
TGTGCCAGCTCACCAGGCGACAGGGTGAACACTGAAGCTTTCTTT
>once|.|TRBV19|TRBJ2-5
CASSREGGTQYF
TGTGCCAGTAGTCGTGAAGGGGGGACCCAGTACTTC
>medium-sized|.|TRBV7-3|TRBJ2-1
CASSSDIAGWQFF
TGTGCCAGCAGCTCCGACATTGCTGGATGGCAGTTCTTC
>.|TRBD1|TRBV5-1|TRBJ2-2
CASSWTGPTGELFF
TGCGCCAGCAGCTGGACAGGGCCGACCGGGGAGCTGTTTTTT
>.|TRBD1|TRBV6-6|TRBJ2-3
CASSYSGTGSTDTQYF
TGTGCCAGCAGTTACTCCGGGACAGGGAGCACAGATACGCAGTATTTT
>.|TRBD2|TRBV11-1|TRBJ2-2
CASSLAASGVVGTGELFF
TGTGCCAGCAGCTTAGCGGCCAGCGGGGTTGTTGGCACCGGGGAGCTGTTTTTT
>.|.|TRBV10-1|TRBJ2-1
CASSSSGVVSVMEQFF
TGCGCCAGCAGTAGCTCGGGGGTCGTCTCGGTTATGGAGCAGTTCTTC
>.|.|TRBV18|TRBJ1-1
CASSPQRQDAGTEAFF
TGTGCCAGCTCCCCGCAGAGACAGGACGCAGGCACTGAAGCTTTCTTT
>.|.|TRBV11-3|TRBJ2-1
CASSLVGSEQFF
TGTGCCAGCAGCTTAGTCGGGTCTGAGCAGTTCTTC
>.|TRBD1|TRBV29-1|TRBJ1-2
CSVDSGTDRGFFYGYTF
TGCAGCGTTGATAGCGGAACCGACAGGGGGTTTTTCTATGGCTACACCTTC
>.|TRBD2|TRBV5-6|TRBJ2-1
CASSLRWLAGNNEQFF
TGTGCCAGCAGCTTACGTTGGCTAGCGGGGAACAATGAGCAGTTCTTC
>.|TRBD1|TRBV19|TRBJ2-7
CASSVFPGTGSYEQYF
TGTGCCAGTAGTGTTTTCCCCGGGACAGGGTCCTACGAGCAGTACTTC
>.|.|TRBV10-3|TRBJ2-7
CAISESRQGGNEQYF
TGTGCCATCAGTGAGTCGCGACAGGGAGGGAACGAGCAGTACTTC
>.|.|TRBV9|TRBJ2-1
CASSPEGSLDEQFF
TGTGCCAGCAGCCCAGAAGGCAGTCTGGATGAGCAGTTCTTC
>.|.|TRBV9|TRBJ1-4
CASSVEGPPGQLFF
TGTGCCAGCAGCGTAGAGGGACCCCCCGGACAACTGTTTTTT
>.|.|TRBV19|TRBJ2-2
CASSINRVGGELFF
TGTGCCAGTAGTATAAATAGGGTAGGCGGGGAGCTGTTTTTT
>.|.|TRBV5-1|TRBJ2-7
CASSLALEQSGYEQYF
TGCGCCAGCAGCTTGGCCCTTGAACAGTCTGGCTACGAGCAGTACTTC
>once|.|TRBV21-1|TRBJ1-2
CASSKVRTGIAVNYGYTF
TGTGCCAGCAGCAAAGTTAGGACAGGGATAGCCGTAAACTATGGCTACACCTTC
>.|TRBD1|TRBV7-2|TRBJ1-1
CASSLGQGNTEAFF
TGTGCCAGCAGCTTAGGACAGGGGAACACTGAAGCTTTCTTT
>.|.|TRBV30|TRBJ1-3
CAYLTTGNTIYF
TGTGCCTACCTTACAACTGGAAACACCATATATTTT
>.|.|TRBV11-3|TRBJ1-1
CASSSEIMNTEAFF
TGTGCCAGCAGTTCGGAAATCATGAACACTGAAGCTTTCTTT
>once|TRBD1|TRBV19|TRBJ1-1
CASSRTGTGNTEAFF
TGTGCCAGTAGTCGGACCGGGACAGGAAACACTGAAGCTTTCTTT
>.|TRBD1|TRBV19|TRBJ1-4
CASSTDWTGVLATNEKLFF
TGTGCCAGTAGTACCGATTGGACAGGGGTTCTTGCAACTAATGAAAAACTGTTTTTT